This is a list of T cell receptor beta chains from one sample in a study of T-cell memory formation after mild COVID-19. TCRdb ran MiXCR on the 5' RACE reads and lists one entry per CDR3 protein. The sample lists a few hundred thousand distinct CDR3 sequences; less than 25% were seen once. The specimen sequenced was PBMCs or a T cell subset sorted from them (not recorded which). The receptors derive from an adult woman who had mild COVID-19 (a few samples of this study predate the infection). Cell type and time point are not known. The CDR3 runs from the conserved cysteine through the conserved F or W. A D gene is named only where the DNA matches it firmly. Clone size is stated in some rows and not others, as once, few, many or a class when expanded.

TGTGCCAGTAGTATTAATCGGCTCCGCGGGGGTGCGGGCTACGAGCAGTACTTC | CASSINRLRGGAGYEQYF | TRBJ2-7 | few | TRBV19 | TRBD2
TGTGCCAGTAGTGTCGGTAGGGGGGCTGGCGAGCAGTACTTC | CASSVGRGAGEQYF | TRBJ2-7 | - | TRBV19 | -
TGTGCCAGCAGCAGTCACCTCTGGGGGCCCCAGCATTTT | CASSSHLWGPQHF | TRBJ1-5 | few | TRBV7-9 | -
TGCAGTGCCCCAGACAAGTACTTC | CSAPDKYF | TRBJ2-4 | - | TRBV20-1 | -
TGTGCCAGCAGTTACTCGAAAGGCATGAGGCGGGGCCACTCCTACGAGCAGTACTTC | CASSYSKGMRRGHSYEQYF | TRBJ2-7 | - | TRBV6-5 | -
TGTGCCAGCAGTGGACAGGGAGGAGGGAATGAGCAGTTCTTC | CASSGQGGGNEQFF | TRBJ2-1 | many | TRBV6-4 | -
TGCAGCGTTGAATGGGGGGCAGGCTACGAGCAGTACTTC | CSVEWGAGYEQYF | TRBJ2-7 | - | TRBV29-1 | -
TGTGCCAGCAGTTTCCCGGGACAGGGAGCCTACGAGCAGTACTTC | CASSFPGQGAYEQYF | TRBJ2-7 | - | TRBV5-6 | TRBD1
TGCAGTGCCCCCCGGGGTAGCGGGCAACTCTTCGGGAATGAGCAGTTCTTC | CSAPRGSGQLFGNEQFF | TRBJ2-1 | many | TRBV20-1 | TRBD2
TGTGCCACCAGCAGAGGAGACACCGGGGAGCTGTTTTTT | CATSRGDTGELFF | TRBJ2-2 | - | TRBV15 | -
TGTGCCAGCAGCTTTGGGAGCGGCGGGGAGCTGTTTTTT | CASSFGSGGELFF | TRBJ2-2 | few | TRBV5-6 | -
TGTGCCAGCAGCCCCGAATCTGGAAACACCATATATTTT | CASSPESGNTIYF | TRBJ1-3 | - | TRBV7-9 | -
TGTGCCAGCAGTGAAGCATGGGGGGACAGGGAACCCTACGAGCAGTACTTC | CASSEAWGDREPYEQYF | TRBJ2-7 | - | TRBV6-1 | TRBD1
TGTGCCACCAGTGATGTCGGGGGCACTAAAGGTAGTGAGCAGTTCTTC | CATSDVGGTKGSEQFF | TRBJ2-1 | few | TRBV24-1 | -
TGTGCCAGTAGGCAGGGCCCGAGGATGAACACTGAAGCTTTCTTT | CASRQGPRMNTEAFF | TRBJ1-1 | - | TRBV19 | -
TGTGCCAGCAGCTTGGTTTTGGCAGCCTACAATCAGCCCCAGCATTTT | CASSLVLAAYNQPQHF | TRBJ1-5 | - | TRBV5-5 | -
TGCGCCAGCAGTCAACAGACAGGGGGTAGTGGGGAGCTGTTTTTT | CASSQQTGGSGELFF | TRBJ2-2 | few | TRBV4-3 | TRBD1
TGCAGTGCTGGCCGGGCAGGCCTGGGGACCTACGAGCAGTACTTC | CSAGRAGLGTYEQYF | TRBJ2-7 | few | TRBV20-1 | -
TGTGCCAGCAGCCCACCGGCCGGGACCAAAGAGACCCAGTACTTC | CASSPPAGTKETQYF | TRBJ2-5 | - | TRBV7-2 | -
TGTGCCAGCAGCGCGGGACTAGCGGGCCCCAATGAGCAGTTCTTC | CASSAGLAGPNEQFF | TRBJ2-1 | few | TRBV9 | TRBD2
TGTGCCAGCAGCCAAGCCCTAGGGACCTACGAGCAGTACTTC | CASSQALGTYEQYF | TRBJ2-7 | - | TRBV14 | -
TGTGCCAGCAGCCCTTCGGGTCTTCCGTACACCTTC | CASSPSGLPYTF | TRBJ1-2 | - | TRBV12-3/TRBV12-4 | -
TGTGCCAGCAGCTTGGCAGCGGGTACAGGGGAAGCTTTCTTT | CASSLAAGTGEAFF | TRBJ1-1 | few | TRBV11-2 | -
TGTGCCAGCACCCTCAGGACGGGCGCTAACACCGGGGAGCTGTTTTTT | CASTLRTGANTGELFF | TRBJ2-2 | few | TRBV12-3/TRBV12-4 | -
TGTGCCAGCAGCCCCCAATGGGGGGGGCGAGATACGCAGTATTTT | CASSPQWGGRDTQYF | TRBJ2-3 | - | TRBV9 | -
TGCGCCAGCAGCCAAGATTGGGGGCGGAGCTCCTACAATGAGCAGTTCTTC | CASSQDWGRSSYNEQFF | TRBJ2-1 | few | TRBV4-1 | -
TGCGCCAGCAGCTTGGCCGCGGGAGGCACAGGGACCGAGCAGTACTTC | CASSLAAGGTGTEQYF | TRBJ2-7 | - | TRBV5-1 | TRBD2
TGTGCCAGCACCTTAGGAGGTCGCACAGATACGCAGTATTTT | CASTLGGRTDTQYF | TRBJ2-3 | - | TRBV28 | -
TGTGCCAGCACAGGACGACAGGGGCTTATGTACGAGCAGTACTTC | CASTGRQGLMYEQYF | TRBJ2-7 | many | TRBV6-6 | TRBD1
TGTGCCAGCAGCCAAGATGGCGGACAGTCCTACGAGCAGTACTTC | CASSQDGGQSYEQYF | TRBJ2-7 | few | TRBV3-1 | -
TGTGCCAGCAGCCGCGGTTGGGGACAGGGAGGAACTAATGAAAAACTGTTTTTT | CASSRGWGQGGTNEKLFF | TRBJ1-4 | - | TRBV11-2 | TRBD1
TGCGCCAGCAGCTTGGATATGGTCTCCTATAATTCACCCCTCCACTTT | CASSLDMVSYNSPLHF | TRBJ1-6 | few | TRBV5-1 | -
TGTGCCAGCAGCCCGCTTAGCGGGAGCCCCTCCGGGGAGCTGTTTTTT | CASSPLSGSPSGELFF | TRBJ2-2 | - | TRBV7-3 | TRBD2
TGTGCCAGCAGTCCACAGGGGGCAGTGAACACTGAAGCTTTCTTT | CASSPQGAVNTEAFF | TRBJ1-1 | few | TRBV12-3/TRBV12-4 | TRBD1
TGTGCCAGCAGCGCCGGGCCTACTGGAGCCTACGAGCAGTACTTC | CASSAGPTGAYEQYF | TRBJ2-7 | few | TRBV12-3/TRBV12-4 | -
TGCAGCGTAGCTATGGGACCAAACTACAATGAGCAGTTCTTC | CSVAMGPNYNEQFF | TRBJ2-1 | few | TRBV29-1 | -
TGTGCCAGCAGCCAAGATCTGGGGGGGGCGGCCCAGTACTTC | CASSQDLGGAAQYF | TRBJ2-5 | - | TRBV3-1 | -
TGTGCCAGCAGCGCCCAAGCAGGGGCAGGGACTGAAGCTTTCTTT | CASSAQAGAGTEAFF | TRBJ1-1 | - | TRBV9 | -
TGCGCCAGCAGCCAAGATGGCAGGGTAGCAGACGATGGCTACACCTTC | CASSQDGRVADDGYTF | TRBJ1-2 | - | TRBV4-1 | -
TGCGCCAGCAGCGAAGGGCGGGGGGCCGGAGATACGCAGTATTTT | CASSEGRGAGDTQYF | TRBJ2-3 | - | TRBV5-1 | TRBD2
TGCAGTGTCAAGCGGGAGGGGAGCGACGAGCAGTACTTC | CSVKREGSDEQYF | TRBJ2-7 | - | TRBV20-1 | TRBD2
TGCGCCAGCAGCCCACAGGGGCGGAACTATGGCTACACCTTC | CASSPQGRNYGYTF | TRBJ1-2 | - | TRBV5-1 | TRBD1